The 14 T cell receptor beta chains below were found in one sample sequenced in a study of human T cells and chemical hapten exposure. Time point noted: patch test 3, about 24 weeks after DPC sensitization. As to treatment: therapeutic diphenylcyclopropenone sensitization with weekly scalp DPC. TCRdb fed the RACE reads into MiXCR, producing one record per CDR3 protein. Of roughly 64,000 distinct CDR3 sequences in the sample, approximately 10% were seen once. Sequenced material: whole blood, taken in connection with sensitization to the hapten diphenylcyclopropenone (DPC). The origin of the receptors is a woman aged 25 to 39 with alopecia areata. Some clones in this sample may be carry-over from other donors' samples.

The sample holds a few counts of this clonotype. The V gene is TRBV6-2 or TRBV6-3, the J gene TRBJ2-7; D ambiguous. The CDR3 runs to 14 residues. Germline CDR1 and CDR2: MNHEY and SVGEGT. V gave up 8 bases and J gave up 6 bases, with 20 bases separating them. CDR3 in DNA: TGTGCCAGCGCCCGGGCAGCCTCTAGAGGCGAGCAGTACTTC. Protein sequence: CASARAASRGEQYF.

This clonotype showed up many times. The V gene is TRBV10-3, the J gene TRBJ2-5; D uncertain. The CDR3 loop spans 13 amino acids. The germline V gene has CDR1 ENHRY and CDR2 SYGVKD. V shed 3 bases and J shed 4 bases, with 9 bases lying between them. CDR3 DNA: TGTGCCATCAGTGAAACCCCTCGAGAGACCCAGTACTTC. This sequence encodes CAISETPRETQYF.

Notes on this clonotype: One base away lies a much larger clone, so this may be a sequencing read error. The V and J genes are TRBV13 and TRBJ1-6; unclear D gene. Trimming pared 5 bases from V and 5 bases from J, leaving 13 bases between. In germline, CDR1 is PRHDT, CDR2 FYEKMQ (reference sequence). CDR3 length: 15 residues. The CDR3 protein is CASSPVPRNNSPLHF. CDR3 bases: TGTGCCAGCAGCCCCGTGCCTCGTAATAATTCACCCCTCCACTTT. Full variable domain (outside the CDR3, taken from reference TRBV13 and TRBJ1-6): AAGVIQSPRHLIKEKRETATLKCYPIPRHDTVYWYQQGPGQDPQFLISFYEKMQSDKGSIPDRFSAQQFSDYHSELNMSSLELGDSALYFCASSPVPRNNSPLHFGNGTRLTVT.

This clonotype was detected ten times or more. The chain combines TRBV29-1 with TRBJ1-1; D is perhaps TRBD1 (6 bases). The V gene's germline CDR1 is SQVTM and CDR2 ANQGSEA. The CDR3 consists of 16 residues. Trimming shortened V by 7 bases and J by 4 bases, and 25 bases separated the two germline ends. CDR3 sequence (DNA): TGCAGCGCGAACCGGGACAAGGATGGCCGGGGCACTGAAGCTTTCTTT. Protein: CSANRDKDGRGTEAFF.

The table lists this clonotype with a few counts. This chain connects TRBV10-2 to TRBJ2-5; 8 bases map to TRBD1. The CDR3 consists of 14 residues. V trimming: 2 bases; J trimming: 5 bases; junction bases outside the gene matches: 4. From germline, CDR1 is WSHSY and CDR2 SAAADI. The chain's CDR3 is CASSEGQGDETQYF. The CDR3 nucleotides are TGCGCCAGCAGTGAGGGACAGGGTGACGAGACCCAGTACTTC.

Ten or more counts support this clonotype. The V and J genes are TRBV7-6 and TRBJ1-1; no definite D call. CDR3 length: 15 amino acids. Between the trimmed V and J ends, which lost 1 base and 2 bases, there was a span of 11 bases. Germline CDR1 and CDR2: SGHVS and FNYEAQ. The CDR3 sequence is CASSLESGFNTEAFF. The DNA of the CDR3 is TGTGCCAGCAGCTTAGAGTCGGGGTTTAACACTGAAGCTTTCTTT.

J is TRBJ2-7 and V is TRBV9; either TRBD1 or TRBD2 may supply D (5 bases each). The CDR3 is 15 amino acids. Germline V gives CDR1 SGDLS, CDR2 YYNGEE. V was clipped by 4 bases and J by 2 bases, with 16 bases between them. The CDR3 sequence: CASSPHSGTAYEQYF. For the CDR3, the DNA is TGTGCCAGCAGCCCCCATAGTGGGACGGCCTACGAGCAGTACTTC.

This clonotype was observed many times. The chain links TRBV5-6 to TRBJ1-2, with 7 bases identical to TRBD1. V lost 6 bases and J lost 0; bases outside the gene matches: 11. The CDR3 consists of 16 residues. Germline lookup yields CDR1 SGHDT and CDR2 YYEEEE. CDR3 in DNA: TGTGCCAGCAACGTCCCGGGACAGCAAGCTAACTATGGCTACACCTTC. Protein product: CASNVPGQQANYGYTF. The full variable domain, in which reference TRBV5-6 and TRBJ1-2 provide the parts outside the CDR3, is DAGVTQSPTHLIKTRGQQVTLRCSPKSGHDTVSWYQQALGQGPQFIFQYYEEEERQRGNFPDRFSGHQFPNYSSELNVNALLLGDSALYLCASNVPGQQANYGYTFGSGTRLTVV.

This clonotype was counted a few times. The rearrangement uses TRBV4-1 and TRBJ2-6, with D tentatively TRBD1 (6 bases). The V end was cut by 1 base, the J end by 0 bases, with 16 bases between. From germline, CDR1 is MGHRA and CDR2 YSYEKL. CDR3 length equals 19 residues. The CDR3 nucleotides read TGCGCCAGCAGCCAAGGGGGAGCAGGGGCCGTCTCTGGGGCCAACGTCCTGACTTTC. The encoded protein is CASSQGGAGAVSGANVLTF.

CDR3: CASWGRATYEQYF. The CDR3 DNA reads TGTGCCAGCTGGGGTAGGGCTACCTACGAGCAGTACTTC. The chain is built from TRBV6-1 and TRBJ2-7, with D uncertain. Germline lookup yields CDR1 MNHNS and CDR2 SASEGT. CDR3 size: 13 residues. The ends were cut back, 8 bases at V and 2 bases at J, with 13 bases in the middle.

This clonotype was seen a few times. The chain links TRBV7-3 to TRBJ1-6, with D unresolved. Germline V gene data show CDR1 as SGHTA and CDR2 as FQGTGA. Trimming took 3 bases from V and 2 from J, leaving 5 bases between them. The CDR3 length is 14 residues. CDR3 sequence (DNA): TGTGCCAGCAGCTTTGGTCCCTATAATTCACCCCTCCACTTT. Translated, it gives CASSFGPYNSPLHF.

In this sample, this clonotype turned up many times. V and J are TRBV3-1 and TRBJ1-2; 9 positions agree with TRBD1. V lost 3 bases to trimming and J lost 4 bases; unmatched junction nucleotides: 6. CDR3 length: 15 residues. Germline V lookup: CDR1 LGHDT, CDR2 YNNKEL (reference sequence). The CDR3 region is CASSHILDRGYGYTF. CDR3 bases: TGTGCCAGCAGCCACATCTTGGACAGGGGCTATGGCTACACCTTC.

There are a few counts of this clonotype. The DNA of the CDR3 is TGCAGTGTTCTTCCGGGACAGGGGGTGGAAAAACTGTTTTTT. Protein sequence: CSVLPGQGVEKLFF. The chain carries TRBV20-1 and TRBJ1-4; TRBD1 matches 11 bases. The CDR3 extends over 14 amino acids. Germline assignment: CDR1 DFQATT and CDR2 SNEGSKA (reference sequence). With V trimmed by 7 bases and J by 8 bases, 9 bases remained unmatched.

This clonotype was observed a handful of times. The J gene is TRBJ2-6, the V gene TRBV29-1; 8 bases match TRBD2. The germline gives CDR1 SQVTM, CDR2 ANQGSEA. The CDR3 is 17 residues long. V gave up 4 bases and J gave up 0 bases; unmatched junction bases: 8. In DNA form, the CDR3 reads TGCAGCGTTGCGGCGGGAGGCGCGAGCTCTGGGGCCAACGTCCTGACTTTC. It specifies CSVAAGGASSGANVLTF.